The present T cell receptor beta chain was sequenced within a study of CD8+ T cells in alopecia areata. Study results and caveats: Alopecia totalis/universalis scalp especially showed more expanded CD8+ clones than normal scalp.

Lesional scalp punch biopsies and peripheral blood were collected from alopecia areata patients. RNA was extracted and reverse transcribed into cDNA as the sequencing template. Some clones are missing from TCRdb's copy, which holds only in-frame ones; the method was immunoSEQ multiplex PCR. The table shows about 7,400 clones, with 67% occurring only once. With regard to this clone: Its specificity is unknown.

The CDR3 sequence is 14 residues long. The ends were cut back, 5 bases at V and 4 bases at J, with 14 bases in the middle. Germline V gene lookup returns CDR1 MNHEY and CDR2 SVGAGI. The clonotype was recovered from a human donor with alopecia areata. The sample in question was skin, obtained at week 0. This chain links TRBV6-5 with TRBJ2-5, with a tentative D call TRBD2 (5 bases). CDR3 DNA sequence: TGTGCCAGCAGTCTACCCGGCGGGCGAGAGACCCAGTACTTC. Translated, it gives CASSLPGGRETQYF.